This section outlines one T cell receptor (beta chain) sequence together with its context. Its antigen is undetermined. Sequencing used immunoSEQ multiplex PCR; TCRdb keeps in-frame clones, though not all of them. The sample shows about 350,000 clones, approximately 81% of them seen only once. This record comes from a study of Ad26.COV2.S vaccination and SARS-CoV-2 variants. For the study at large: Donor allocation was to the COV1001 Ad26.COV2.S trial arm.

Overall study results and limits: Substantial breadth was reported for post-vaccination spike-specific CD8+ and CD4+ T cells. Possible underestimation of total T cell responses by the TCR breadth and depth analyses was noted.

V gave up 5 bases and J gave up 0 bases; unmatched junction bases: 2. This CDR3 is built from 15 residues. CDR1 and CDR2 from the germline V gene are SGHAT and FQNNGV. As to treatment: some 19 received Ad26.COV2.S at low or high dose, single or two shots; roughly five received placebo; per-sample allocation not given. Each sample was drawn 63 days after the first injection (of vaccine or placebo). The source was peripheral blood, collected in a trial of Ad26.COV2.S vaccine versus placebo. This sequence was found in a person between 18 and 65 years old who received the Ad26.COV2.S COVID-19 vaccine or a placebo. The V and J genes are TRBV11-2 and TRBJ2-2, with TRBD2 matching 8 bases. Here the CDR3 DNA reads TGTGCCAGCAGCCCGGGACTAGCGAACACCGGGGAGCTGTTTTTT. This sequence encodes CASSPGLANTGELFF.